What follows are 3 T cell receptor beta chains derived from one specimen sequenced in a study of blood T cell repertoires in COVID-19. The protocol was immunoSEQ multiplex PCR, while the TCRdb copy is restricted to in-frame clones and leaves out a portion. The sample holds more than 200,000 clones, 88% seen once. Sequencing used peripheral blood. The receptor set was obtained from a human donor in a cohort sampled during active COVID-19.

CDR3 sequence reads: CASSVVPGTEAFF. DNA of the CDR3: TGTGCCAGCAGCGTAGTACCGGGGACTGAAGCTTTCTTT. This chain connects TRBV9 to TRBJ1-1; D gene ambiguous. Between the trimmed V and J ends, which lost 0 bases and 5 bases, there was a span of 8 bases. The CDR3 has 13 residues. CDR1 SGDLS and CDR2 YYNGEE come from the germline V gene. Full variable domain (rest looked up from reference TRBV9 and TRBJ1-1): DSGVTQTPKHLITATGQRVTLRCSPRSGDLSVYWYQQSLDQGLQFLIQYYNGEERAKGNILERFSAQQFPDLHSELNLSSLELGDSALYFCASSVVPGTEAFFGQGTRLTVV.

The J gene is TRBJ2-2, the V gene TRBV7-2; D call uncertain. Trimming cost V 0 bases and J 1 base, with 9 bases left between them. Germline-derived CDR1 and CDR2 are SGHTA and FQGNSA. The length of the CDR3 is 16 residues. The CDR3 DNA reads TGTGCCAGCAGCTTAGCACCAGCGAGGAACACCGGGGAGCTGTTTTTT. Amino acid sequence: CASSLAPARNTGELFF.

In this sample, this clone turned up a few times. V and J are TRBV24-1 and TRBJ1-5, with D tentatively TRBD1 (6 bases). This CDR3 has 16 residues. Germline V gene data show CDR1 as KGHDR and CDR2 as SFDVKD. V shed 3 bases and J shed 0 bases, with 11 bases lying between them. Here the CDR3 DNA reads TGTGCCACCAGTGATCGGACAGCTTATAGCAATCAGCCCCAGCATTTT. This gives the protein CATSDRTAYSNQPQHF.